This entry lists 28 T cell receptor beta chains sequenced from one sample in a study of control samples from healthy donors and cancer patients. Some clones are missing from TCRdb's copy, which holds only in-frame ones; the method was immunoSEQ multiplex PCR. The sample has over 100,000 clones; about 91% are singletons. The sequenced sample consisted of blood. The receptors were gathered from a woman aged 18-29 years in good health.

The gene calls are TRBV11-2 and TRBJ1-1, with D unresolved. The CDR3 is 11 residues long. Trimming took off 1 base at V and 8 bases at J, with 5 bases between the two ends. Germline V lookup: CDR1 SGHAT, CDR2 FQNNGV. As DNA, the CDR3 is TGTGCCAGCAGCTTAGTGGCCGAAGCTTTCTTT. It codes for CASSLVAEAFF.

The chain links TRBV6-5 to TRBJ1-5; 11 positions agree with TRBD1. The trim removed 6 bases at V and 5 bases at J, leaving 6 bases unmatched. From germline, CDR1 is MNHEY and CDR2 SVGAGI. The CDR3 is 15 amino acids. The CDR3 loop reads CASRLLGQGDQPQHF. CDR3 sequence (DNA): TGTGCCAGCAGACTCCTGGGACAGGGGGATCAGCCCCAGCATTTT.

In its sample, this clone was seen once. V gene TRBV10-3 combines with J gene TRBJ2-7; 10 bases map to TRBD1. Germline V gives CDR1 ENHRY, CDR2 SYGVKD. There are 16 residues in the CDR3. The V gene end was trimmed by 7 bases and the J gene end by 1 base; junction bases not matched to a gene: 10. The CDR3 bases are TGTGCCATCATGGCGATGGACAGGGGGGAGTCCTACGAGCAGTACTTC. This translates into CAIMAMDRGESYEQYF.

This chain links TRBV11-2 with TRBJ1-4, with D unclear. The V gene lost 1 base and the J gene lost 3 bases, with 12 bases spanning the gap. The CDR3 runs 16 residues. Germline V CDR1 and CDR2: SGHAT, FQNNGV. CDR3 amino acids: CASSLGIVSANEKLFF. Written as DNA, the CDR3 is TGTGCCAGCAGCTTAGGTATAGTGTCGGCTAATGAAAAACTGTTTTTT. The full variable domain, its missing parts supplied by reference TRBV11-2 and TRBJ1-4, is EAGVAQSPRYKIIEKRQSVAFWCNPISGHATLYWYQQILGQGPKLLIQFQNNGVVDDSQLPKDRFSAERLKGVDSTLKIQPAKLEDSAVYLCASSLGIVSANEKLFFGSGTQLSVL.

This clone was observed a handful of times. The CDR3 loop reads CASSPPGGGHSPLHF. The CDR3, as DNA: TGTGCCAGCTCACCACCAGGAGGGGGGCATTCACCCCTCCACTTT. The rearrangement uses TRBV18 and TRBJ1-6; a weak D match, TRBD1 (6 bases). V lost 0 bases and J lost 8, with 11 bases in between. The CDR3 spans 15 residues. CDR1 KGHSH and CDR2 LQKENI come from the germline V gene. Filled out from reference TRBV18 and TRBJ1-6, the complete variable domain reads NAGVMQNPRHLVRRRGQEARLRCSPMKGHSHVYWYRQLPEEGLKFMVYLQKENIIDESGMPKERFSAEFPKEGPSILRIQQVVRGDSAAYFCASSPPGGGHSPLHFGNGTRLTVT.

This chain links TRBV6-2 or TRBV6-3 with TRBJ2-7; 12 positions agree with TRBD2. Looked up from germline, CDR1 is MNHEY and CDR2 is SVGEGT. Losses at the gene ends were 2 bases for V and 3 bases for J; bases not matched to a gene: 2. The CDR3 consists of 15 residues. The CDR3 DNA reads TGTGCCAGCAGTTACAGGACTAGCGGGATCTACGAGCAGTACTTC. Translating gives CASSYRTSGIYEQYF.

This clone was detected once. The rearrangement links TRBV9 to TRBJ1-2; 7 bases are shared with TRBD1. Germline CDR1 reads SGDLS; CDR2 reads YYNGEE. V dropped 0 bases and J dropped 6; count of bases not matched to a gene: 11. This CDR3 has 16 amino acids. The CDR3 loop is CASSVGPGTDLDGYTF. The CDR3 nucleotides read TGTGCCAGCAGCGTAGGCCCCGGGACAGATCTAGATGGCTACACCTTC. Combining the CDR3 with reference TRBV9 and TRBJ1-2 gives the whole variable domain DSGVTQTPKHLITATGQRVTLRCSPRSGDLSVYWYQQSLDQGLQFLIQYYNGEERAKGNILERFSAQQFPDLHSELNLSSLELGDSALYFCASSVGPGTDLDGYTFGSGTRLTVV.

The chain joins TRBV27 to TRBJ2-7; D remains unclear. The CDR3 loop spans 15 amino acids. V was clipped by 5 bases and J by 0 bases, with 14 bases between them. Germline CDR1 and CDR2: MNHEY and SMNVEV (reference sequence). CDR3 coding DNA: TGTGCCAGCAGTAGGGCACACAGCTTCTCCTACGAGCAGTACTTC. Its protein product is CASSRAHSFSYEQYF.

This CDR3 reads CASSSSGTSYNEQFF. The CDR3 region has the DNA TGCGCCAGCAGCTCTAGCGGGACCTCCTACAATGAGCAGTTCTTC. The rearrangement joins TRBV5-1 to TRBJ2-1; 9 bases align to TRBD2. CDR1 is SGHRS and CDR2 is YFSETQ in the germline V gene. V gave up 3 bases and J gave up 0 bases; unmatched junction bases: 1. CDR3 size: 15 residues.

This clone has only one observation. The rearrangement uses TRBV6-5 and TRBJ1-4; 8 bases are shared with TRBD1. Trimming cost V 8 bases and J 1 base; bases outside gene matches: 6. The germline gives CDR1 MNHEY, CDR2 SVGAGI. CDR3 length: 15 amino acids. As DNA, the CDR3 is TGTGCCAGCGCGGACAGGGCGCAAACTAATGAAAAACTGTTTTTT. Translating it yields CASADRAQTNEKLFF.

J is TRBJ2-1 and V is TRBV6-6, with 8 bases fitting TRBD2. Germline V gene lookup returns CDR1 MNHNY and CDR2 SVGAGI (reference sequence). The CDR3 sequence is 15 residues long. V lost 2 bases to trimming and J lost 6 bases; unmatched junction nucleotides: 6. The CDR3 bases are TGTGCCAGCAGTTACCGGGGGGGCTCTGGCAATGAGCAGTTCTTC. Protein: CASSYRGGSGNEQFF.

The chain joins TRBV6-2 or TRBV6-3 to TRBJ1-2; a possible D gene is TRBD1 (6 bases). The CDR3 consists of 15 residues. The V gene's germline CDR1 is MNHEY and CDR2 SVGEGT. V was trimmed by 2 bases and J by 6 bases, leaving 16 bases between them. In DNA, the CDR3 is TGTGCCAGCAGTTACGACTACAGGGTAGGAGATGGCTACACCTTC. It translates to CASSYDYRVGDGYTF.

This sequence joins TRBV4-2 and TRBJ2-5, with D possibly TRBD1 on 5 matching bases. The germline V and J ends were trimmed by 0 bases and 10 bases, with 18 bases remaining between them. The CDR3 contains 15 residues. Per germline, CDR1 LGHNA and CDR2 YNFKEQ. CDR3 region: CASSQEGQLGILQYF. As DNA, the CDR3 is TGTGCCAGCAGCCAAGAGGGGCAATTGGGAATACTCCAGTACTTC.

V gene TRBV5-5 combines with J gene TRBJ1-2, with TRBD1 matching 7 bases. Germline values: CDR1 SGHKS, CDR2 YYEKEE (reference sequence). The length of the CDR3 is 13 residues. V trimming: 4 bases; J trimming: 8 bases; junction bases outside the gene matches: 8. This CDR3 reads CASSRDRAWGYTF. As DNA, the CDR3 is TGTGCCAGCAGCCGCGACAGGGCCTGGGGCTACACCTTC.

The V gene is TRBV19, the J gene TRBJ1-5; 7 bases line up with TRBD1. The CDR3 extends over 18 amino acids. Germline V gives CDR1 LNHDA, CDR2 SQIVND (reference sequence). Germline trimming cut 3 bases from V and 3 bases from J; bases unmatched to any gene: 14. CDR3 DNA sequence: TGTGCCAGTAGTATTAACCGGAGGGCAGGGGGACTCAATCAGCCCCAGCATTTT. Amino acids: CASSINRRAGGLNQPQHF.

V is TRBV24-1 and J is TRBJ1-1; D is undetermined. The CDR3 covers 13 residues. Germline-derived CDR1 and CDR2 are KGHDR and SFDVKD. V lost 3 bases, J lost 1 base, and 5 bases lay in between. In DNA form, the CDR3 reads TGTGCCACCAGTGATCTGGGGAACACTGAAGCTTTCTTT. It yields the protein CATSDLGNTEAFF.

CDR3 in DNA: TGTGCCAGCAGGTCGTCAGGGTCCAATTCACCCCTCCACTTT. It encodes CASRSSGSNSPLHF. This chain uses TRBV27 with TRBJ1-6; perhaps TRBD1 as D (5 bases). Germline V gene data show CDR1 as MNHEY and CDR2 as SMNVEV (reference sequence). Trimming took off 6 bases at V and 7 bases at J, with 13 bases between the two ends. The CDR3 length is 14 residues.

This sequence joins TRBV2 and TRBJ1-3, with unresolved D. Germline values: CDR1 SNHLY, CDR2 FYNNEI. This CDR3 has 14 amino acids. V was cut by 1 base and J by 9 bases, with 13 bases left in between. The CDR3 here is CASSEGTPASTIYF. Written as DNA, the CDR3 is TGTGCCAGCAGTGAAGGGACTCCCGCTAGCACCATATATTTT. The full variable domain, in which reference TRBV2 and TRBJ1-3 provide the parts outside the CDR3, is EPEVTQTPSHQVTQMGQEVILRCVPISNHLYFYWYRQILGQKVEFLVSFYNNEISEKSEIFDDQFSVERPDGSNFTLKIRSTKLEDSAMYFCASSEGTPASTIYFGEGSWLTVV.

This clone was counted once. The rearrangement uses TRBV5-1 and TRBJ1-1, with D unresolved. Germline V gene data show CDR1 as SGHRS and CDR2 as YFSETQ. V shed 4 bases and J shed 0 bases, with 7 bases lying between them. CDR3 length equals 13 residues. CDR3 in amino acids: CASSMDLNTEAFF. In nucleotides, the CDR3 is TGCGCCAGCAGCATGGACCTGAACACTGAAGCTTTCTTT.

This clone was counted once. The CDR3 DNA is TGTGCCAGCTCTGCTCAGCGGAAGGGGTCCTACGAGCAGTACTTC. Amino acid sequence: CASSAQRKGSYEQYF. This chain links TRBV27 with TRBJ2-7, with D perhaps TRBD1 or TRBD2 (5 bases each). V lost 8 bases and J lost 1, with 18 bases in between. The CDR3 runs to 15 residues. Germline CDR1 reads MNHEY; CDR2 reads SMNVEV (reference sequence).

This clone was seen once. CDR3 sequence (DNA): TGTGCCAGTAGTATTAAGGGCAGGGTTCAGCCCCAGCATTTT. Protein: CASSIKGRVQPQHF. This chain connects TRBV19 to TRBJ1-5; tentative D call: TRBD1 (5 bases). The CDR3 totals 14 residues. Germline assignment: CDR1 LNHDA and CDR2 SQIVND (reference sequence). The ends were cut back, 3 bases at V and 6 bases at J, with 12 bases in the middle.

The chain joins TRBV12-3 or TRBV12-4 to TRBJ1-5; no clear D gene. V was shortened by 3 bases and J by 4 bases, with 7 bases between the two germline ends. The CDR3 has 13 residues. CDR3 nucleotide sequence: TGTGCCAGCAGTTTCCAACCTAATCAGCCCCAGCATTTT. This gives the protein CASSFQPNQPQHF.

V usage is TRBV6-5 and J usage is TRBJ1-1; 10 nucleotides line up with TRBD1. This CDR3 has 14 residues. Losses at the gene ends were 7 bases for V and 4 bases for J; bases not matched to a gene: 6. Germline V gives CDR1 MNHEY, CDR2 SVGAGI. Here the CDR3 reads CASNYGQGGTEAFF. The CDR3 DNA sequence: TGTGCCAGCAACTACGGACAGGGGGGCACTGAAGCTTTCTTT.

The V call is TRBV15, the J call TRBJ1-3; no clear D. With 0 bases removed from V and 2 bases from J, the gap between germline ends came to 8 bases. CDR1 is LNHNV and CDR2 is YYDKDF in the germline V gene (reference sequence). This CDR3 has 15 amino acids. The CDR3 nucleotides read TGTGCCACCAGCAGAGACCACGGACCTGGAAACACCATATATTTT. Translating gives CATSRDHGPGNTIYF.

The V gene is TRBV10-3, the J gene TRBJ1-6; no clear D. Trimming cost V 1 base and J 7 bases, with 11 bases left between them. The CDR3 is 15 residues long. CDR1 ENHRY and CDR2 SYGVKD come from the germline V gene. CDR3 in DNA: TGTGCCATCAGTGAGTTTACGGTCGGGAATTCACCCCTCCACTTT. Its protein product is CAISEFTVGNSPLHF.

The chain is built from TRBV6-2 or TRBV6-3 and TRBJ2-1; TRBD2 matches 16 bases. The CDR3 consists of 18 residues. From germline, CDR1 is MNHEY and CDR2 SVGEGT. V was pared by 5 bases and J by 8 bases, with 12 bases of the junction left unmatched. CDR3 residues: CASSPLGLAGGVVDEQFF. The CDR3 bases are TGTGCCAGCAGTCCCTTGGGACTAGCGGGGGGGGTAGTGGATGAGCAGTTCTTC.

The chain joins TRBV28 to TRBJ1-2; D is ambiguous. Germline assignment: CDR1 MDHEN and CDR2 SYDVKM. This CDR3 is built from 14 residues. Trimming cost V 1 base and J 8 bases, with 14 bases left between them. CDR3: CASSLSAGSGGYTF. Written as DNA, the CDR3 is TGTGCCAGCAGTTTATCCGCAGGTTCGGGAGGCTACACCTTC.

This chain uses TRBV19 with TRBJ2-7; D assignment may be TRBD1 or TRBD2 (5 bases each). Germline assignment: CDR1 LNHDA and CDR2 SQIVND (reference sequence). The CDR3 extends over 14 amino acids. The ends were cut back, 7 bases at V and 2 bases at J, with 15 bases in the middle. The CDR3 protein is CASMLGGGAYEQYF. The CDR3 nucleotides are TGTGCCAGTATGCTGGGTGGGGGAGCCTACGAGCAGTACTTC.